Shown below are 28 T cell receptor beta chains from a single sample sequenced in a study of monozygotic twins with inflammatory bowel disease. TCRdb reprocessed the 5' RACE reads, keeping one entry per CDR3 protein, no DNA. This repertoire includes just over 300,000 distinct CDR3 sequences. Material for sequencing was blood. Every receptor here comes from a human donor with ulcerative colitis or Crohn's disease, or a healthy co-twin of an affected twin (not recorded which).

This chain joins TRBV27 and TRBJ2-7; the TCRdb D gene call, TRBD1, has no DNA to confirm it. Germline V gene lookup returns CDR1 MNHEY and CDR2 SMNVEV (reference sequence). The CDR3 length is 15 residues. This CDR3 is CASRFDRAYSYEQYF.

The V and J genes are TRBV10-3 and TRBJ1-6; TCRdb gives TRBD1 as the D gene, but with no DNA this cannot be confirmed. This CDR3 has 17 residues. CDR1 and CDR2 (germline): ENHRY, SYGVKD. The CDR3 loop reads CAISESGREEYNSPLHF.

The chain links TRBV10-3 to TRBJ2-5. CDR1 and CDR2 from the germline V gene are ENHRY and SYGVKD. The CDR3 is 15 residues long. CDR3 sequence: CAISESRTTQETQYF.

The chain links TRBV5-6 to TRBJ1-2; no DNA is available, so the TRBD1 call from TCRdb remains unchecked. The CDR3 length is 14 residues. Germline CDR1 is SGHDT and CDR2 is YYEEEE. CDR3: CASSLGTGYLGYTF.

The chain recombines TRBV7-2 with TRBJ1-3; TCRdb reports TRBD1, a call that lacks DNA to check it against. Germline lookup yields CDR1 SGHTA and CDR2 FQGNSA. There are 16 residues in the CDR3. Here the CDR3 reads CASSYPTGDSGNTIYF.

V gene TRBV12-3 or TRBV12-4 combines with J gene TRBJ2-2; there is no DNA to check the TCRdb D call of TRBD2. The CDR3 is made up of 17 amino acids. The CDR3 sequence is CASSLWWGPKLTGELFF.

The chain uses TRBV5-1 and TRBJ2-3. Germline lookup yields CDR1 SGHRS and CDR2 YFSETQ. There are 15 residues in the CDR3. The CDR3 spells CASSLAQHSTDTQYF.

The chain uses TRBV5-4 and TRBJ2-2; no DNA is available, so the TRBD1 call from TCRdb remains unchecked. The CDR3 is made up of 14 amino acids. Germline-derived CDR1 and CDR2 are SGHNT and YYREEE (reference sequence). CDR3 sequence reads: CASSFPRGTGELFF.

The J gene is TRBJ1-1, the V gene TRBV20-1; as DNA is missing, the TRBD1 call by TCRdb cannot be tested. The V gene's germline CDR1 is DFQATT and CDR2 SNEGSKA (reference sequence). CDR3 length equals 13 residues. The CDR3 region is CSARAGTKTEAFF.

The chain uses TRBV5-1 and TRBJ2-3; TCRdb's D call, TRBD1, is unchecked because there is no DNA. The CDR3 covers 15 residues. Germline values: CDR1 SGHRS, CDR2 YFSETQ. The CDR3 sequence is CASSGGGFSADTQYF.

The rearrangement joins TRBV5-4 to TRBJ2-7. CDR3 length: 13 amino acids. Germline values: CDR1 SGHNT, CDR2 YYREEE (reference sequence). The CDR3 protein is CASKLSDSYEQYF. Full variable domain (outside the CDR3, taken from reference TRBV5-4 and TRBJ2-7): ETGVTQSPTHLIKTRGQQVTLRCSSQSGHNTVSWYQQALGQGPQFIFQYYREEENGRGNFPPRFSGLQFPNYSSELNVNALELDDSALYLCASKLSDSYEQYFGPGTRLTVT.

The chain combines TRBV27 with TRBJ2-5. CDR3 length: 15 amino acids. CDR1 is MNHEY, CDR2 SMNVEV, per germline (reference sequence). The CDR3 loop is CASSLSQFGQETQYF.

V is TRBV14 and J is TRBJ1-1; without DNA, the TCRdb call of TRBD1 cannot be checked. CDR1 SGHDN and CDR2 FVKESK come from the germline V gene. The CDR3 is made up of 15 amino acids. CDR3 protein: CASSKDRDRGTEAFF.

The gene calls are TRBV19 and TRBJ1-2. This CDR3 spans 11 amino acids. Germline V gene data show CDR1 as LNHDA and CDR2 as SQIVND (reference sequence). CDR3 amino acids: CASSAEWGYTF.

J is TRBJ1-1 and V is TRBV6-5; without DNA, the TCRdb call of TRBD1 cannot be checked. This CDR3 is built from 15 residues. CDR1 and CDR2 from the germline V gene are MNHEY and SVGAGI. The CDR3 region is CASSLGALVSTEAFF.

The chain carries TRBV7-2 and TRBJ2-7; the D call of TRBD1 rests on TCRdb alone, since no DNA is present to check it. From germline, CDR1 is SGHTA and CDR2 FQGNSA. This CDR3 is 16 amino acids long. The CDR3 loop is CASSLAGAGAPYEQYF.

The genes are TRBV7-8 and TRBJ1-1; TCRdb's D call, TRBD1, is unchecked because there is no DNA. The CDR3 is 15 residues long. Germline V gene data show CDR1 as SGHVS and CDR2 as FQNEAQ. CDR3 loop: CASSLRRGQDTEAFF. The variable domain in full, completed from reference TRBV7-8 and TRBJ1-1, reads GAGVSQSPRYKVAKRGQDVALRCDPISGHVSLFWYQQALGQGPEFLTYFQNEAQLDKSGLPSDRFFAERPEGSVSTLKIQRTQQEDSAVYLCASSLRRGQDTEAFFGQGTRLTVV.

The V gene is TRBV5-1, the J gene TRBJ1-3. This CDR3 region has 15 residues. Germline lookup yields CDR1 SGHRS and CDR2 YFSETQ. The CDR3 is CASSLDITPGNTIYF.

The J gene is TRBJ2-3, the V gene TRBV24-1; TCRdb lists TRBD2, though no DNA is available to test this call. CDR3 size: 17 residues. CDR1 and CDR2 from the germline V gene are KGHDR and SFDVKD. The CDR3 sequence: CATSDHDSGLGTDTQYF.

The V call is TRBV2, the J call TRBJ1-2; TCRdb outputs TRBD1, but without DNA this stays unchecked. Germline V gene lookup returns CDR1 SNHLY and CDR2 FYNNEI. CDR3 length: 15 amino acids. The CDR3: CASSEARDSLYGYTF.

This rearrangement joins TRBV28 to TRBJ1-1; TCRdb proposes TRBD1, but this gene call is untestable without DNA. CDR1 is MDHEN, CDR2 SYDVKM, per germline. The CDR3 contains 13 residues. The CDR3 protein is CATKDSLNTEAFF.

The V gene is TRBV27, the J gene TRBJ2-7; TCRdb's D call, TRBD1, is unchecked because there is no DNA. The CDR3 runs to 15 residues. CDR1 and CDR2 (germline): MNHEY, SMNVEV (reference sequence). The CDR3 here is CASSSHGQGSYEQYF.

The rearrangement uses TRBV4-2 and TRBJ2-3; TCRdb proposes TRBD2, but this gene call is untestable without DNA. The CDR3 is made up of 17 amino acids. CDR1 and CDR2 from the germline V gene are LGHNA and YNFKEQ. The CDR3: CASSQERPLTSSDTQYF.

The chain couples TRBV24-1 to TRBJ2-3; TCRdb indicates TRBD2, and absent DNA this call remains unverified. The germline gives CDR1 KGHDR, CDR2 SFDVKD. The CDR3 totals 14 residues. The CDR3 sequence: CATDSGGGTDTQYF.

The genes are TRBV7-9 and TRBJ2-1; TCRdb designates TRBD2, a call that cannot be tested without DNA. This CDR3 region has 17 residues. Germline CDR1 SEHNR, CDR2 FQNEAQ (reference sequence). The CDR3 sequence is CASSLYGSGLFYNEQFF.

The V gene is TRBV7-7, the J gene TRBJ2-7. This CDR3 has 12 residues. Germline lookup yields CDR1 SSHAT and CDR2 FNYEAQ (reference sequence). The CDR3 is CASSENSYEQYF.

This chain connects TRBV27 to TRBJ2-3; TCRdb names TRBD2, which stays unverified in the absence of DNA. Germline V gene sequence: CDR1 MNHEY, CDR2 SMNVEV (reference sequence). The CDR3 sequence is 15 residues long. Here the CDR3 reads CASARSGRVADTQYF.

This chain links TRBV25-1 with TRBJ2-2; no DNA is available, so the TRBD1 call from TCRdb remains unchecked. CDR3 length: 15 amino acids. From germline, CDR1 is MGHDK and CDR2 SYGVNS. This chain's CDR3 is CASSERQGFAGELFF. Using reference TRBV25-1 and TRBJ2-2 for the parts outside the CDR3, the full variable domain is EADIYQTPRYLVIGTGKKITLECSQTMGHDKMYWYQQDPGMELHLIHYSYGVNSTEKGDLSSESTVSRIRTEHFPLTLESARPSHTSQYLCASSERQGFAGELFFGEGSRLTVL.